This T cell receptor (beta chain) is drawn from a study of blood T cell repertoires in COVID-19. Overall study context: Both acute and convalescent COVID-19 samples were obtained from the United States, Italy and Spain. PBMCs, B-cell-depleted T cells, or T cells were the source of the cDNA or gDNA that made up the material.

In the original workflow: Estimated nucleated cell counts came from reference gene primer amplification. Method: immunoSEQ multiplex PCR; TCRdb's copy keeps in-frame clones and lacks some. Clone size and the V and J calls come from that table; the DNA yielded D and trimming. This table holds a few hundred thousand clones, roughly 89% found once. The TCR was taken from a woman aged 40 to 50 who had recovered from COVID-19. The sequencing sample was made of peripheral blood.

The CDR3 protein is CASRPGHQGTEAFF. In DNA, the CDR3 is TGTGCCAGTAGACCGGGACACCAGGGGACTGAAGCTTTCTTT. This chain joins TRBV19 and TRBJ1-1; D might be TRBD1 (6 bases). The CDR3 extends over 14 amino acids. Germline loops: CDR1 LNHDA, CDR2 SQIVND (reference sequence). Trimming took 6 bases from V and 5 from J, leaving 16 bases between them.